This entry lists 19 T cell receptor beta chains sequenced from one sample in a study of blood T cell repertoires in COVID-19 (dated by TCRdb to about 2020). Libraries were built with the immunoSEQ multiplex PCR assay. TCRdb carries this immuneACCESS record with in-frame sequences only. Its versions omit some clonotypes, under half of them owing to an unresolved V gene in the studies checked, with the rest unexplained. This sample has some 160,000 clones in its table, and roughly 80% of those were observed once. 6.5% to 9% of the sample rests with the top ten. Sequencing used peripheral blood. Source of these receptors: a woman aged 80 or over with COVID-19, enrolled during active disease.

This clone has just one count. A junction boundary mismatches the germline segment, possibly from a read error. J is TRBJ2-5 and V is TRBV7-7; D is ambiguous. The CDR3 is made up of 13 amino acids. CDR1 SSHAT and CDR2 FNYEAQ come from the germline V gene (reference sequence). This CDR3 reads CASSQIYQETQYF. The CDR3 DNA reads TGTGCTAGCAGCCAGATATACCAAGAGACCCAGTACTTC.

This chain links TRBV9 with TRBJ1-3; TRBD1 agrees at 7 bases. The CDR3 totals 15 residues. Trimming removed 4 bases from V and 3 bases from J; junction bases left unmatched: 7. Germline-derived CDR1 and CDR2 are SGDLS and YYNGEE. For the CDR3, the DNA is TGTGCCAGCAGCTTCGCGACAGGGTTTGGAAACACCATATATTTT. Translation gives CASSFATGFGNTIYF. Full variable domain (remainder filled in from reference TRBV9 and TRBJ1-3): DSGVTQTPKHLITATGQRVTLRCSPRSGDLSVYWYQQSLDQGLQFLIQYYNGEERAKGNILERFSAQQFPDLHSELNLSSLELGDSALYFCASSFATGFGNTIYFGEGSWLTVV.

Only a few counts were recorded for this clone. V usage is TRBV20-1 and J usage is TRBJ2-5, with D unclear. There are 12 residues in the CDR3. Trimming took 3 bases from V and 5 from J, leaving 10 bases between them. The germline V gene has CDR1 DFQATT and CDR2 SNEGSKA (reference sequence). This chain's CDR3 is CSASLQFETQYF. CDR3 nucleotide sequence: TGCAGTGCTAGTCTCCAGTTTGAGACCCAGTACTTC.

The chain is built from TRBV27 and TRBJ2-7; 12 positions agree with TRBD2. The CDR3 runs 15 residues. V shed 4 bases and J 4 bases; nucleotides not matched to a gene: 5. Germline-derived CDR1 and CDR2 are MNHEY and SMNVEV (reference sequence). Written as DNA, the CDR3 is TGTGCCAGCAGTTCGACTAGCGGGAGAGGGTACGAGCAGTACTTC. Translating gives CASSSTSGRGYEQYF.

CDR3 nucleotides: TGTGCCAGCAGCCGGAGCGGGAGCTCCTACAATGAGCAGTTCTTC. Protein: CASSRSGSSYNEQFF. The chain recombines TRBV7-9 with TRBJ2-1, with 8 positions matching TRBD2. This CDR3 comprises 15 residues. CDR1 and CDR2 (germline): SEHNR, FQNEAQ (reference sequence). The V gene end was trimmed by 5 bases and the J gene end by 0 bases; junction bases not matched to a gene: 3.

The chain recombines TRBV4-2 with TRBJ2-3; 7 bases are shared with TRBD2. CDR3 length equals 19 residues. The trim removed 4 bases at V and 4 bases at J, leaving 20 bases unmatched. Germline CDR1 and CDR2: LGHNA and YNFKEQ. CDR3 sequence (DNA): TGTGCCAGCAGCCCGGCTGTTGGGCCTGCGGGGGATAGCGCAGATACGCAGTATTTT. This sequence encodes CASSPAVGPAGDSADTQYF.

The DNA of the CDR3 is TGTGCCAGCAGCCAAGCAGGCTATGGCTACACCTTC. Translating it yields CASSQAGYGYTF. The chain carries TRBV3-1 (or the pseudogene TRBV3-2) and TRBJ1-2; D not resolved. Trimming stripped 1 base from V and 4 bases from J, with 4 bases between. Germline CDR1 is LGHDT and CDR2 is YNNKEL (reference sequence). This CDR3 contains 12 residues.

The J gene is TRBJ2-1, the V gene TRBV3-1 (or the pseudogene TRBV3-2); TRBD1 might be the D (7 bases). The CDR3 loop spans 12 amino acids. V was clipped by 4 bases and J by 13 bases, with 14 bases between them. Per germline, CDR1 LGHDT and CDR2 YNNKEL (reference sequence). The CDR3 DNA reads as TGTGCCAGCAGCCCCTCAGGGGGGCTCCAGTTCTTC. It yields the protein CASSPSGGLQFF.

CDR3 bases: TGTGCCAGCAGCCCACGACAGTACCAAGAGACCCAGTACTTC. This encodes CASSPRQYQETQYF. The J gene is TRBJ2-5, the V gene TRBV7-9; maybe TRBD1 (5 bases). Germline loops: CDR1 SEHNR, CDR2 FQNEAQ (reference sequence). CDR3 size: 14 residues. Trimming cost V 5 bases and J 0 bases, with 10 bases left between them.

This chain uses TRBV2 with TRBJ1-1; TRBD1 agrees at 7 bases. Germline lookup yields CDR1 SNHLY and CDR2 FYNNEI. The CDR3 runs 15 residues. The V gene end was trimmed by 6 bases and the J gene end by 6 bases; junction bases not matched to a gene: 13. The chain's CDR3 is CASSLYEGAGAEAFF. For the CDR3, the DNA is TGTGCCAGCAGCCTATATGAGGGGGCTGGGGCTGAAGCTTTCTTT.

The chain recombines TRBV9 with TRBJ1-3, with D tentatively TRBD1 (5 bases). The CDR3 runs to 14 residues. From germline, CDR1 is SGDLS and CDR2 YYNGEE. Trimming took off 3 bases at V and 4 bases at J, with 11 bases between the two ends. CDR3 loop: CASSATDSGNTIYF. For the CDR3, the DNA is TGTGCCAGCAGCGCGACAGATTCCGGAAACACCATATATTTT.

The V gene is TRBV5-5, the J gene TRBJ2-7, with no clear D. CDR3 length: 13 amino acids. From germline, CDR1 is SGHKS and CDR2 YYEKEE (reference sequence). Deletions cut 0 bases from V and 3 bases from J, with 7 bases between. CDR3 nucleotide sequence: TGTGCCAGCAGCTTGGCCTTATACTACGAGCAGTACTTC. Protein sequence: CASSLALYYEQYF.

The chain has TRBV5-1 and TRBJ1-5; 9 bases are a match to TRBD1. Losses at the gene ends were 7 bases for V and 1 base for J; bases not matched to a gene: 12. Germline CDR1 is SGHRS and CDR2 is YFSETQ. This CDR3 contains 17 residues. The CDR3 loop is CASPRDRDCWSNQPQHF. CDR3 nucleotides: TGCGCCAGCCCCCGGGACAGGGACTGTTGGAGCAATCAGCCCCAGCATTTT.

The V gene is TRBV5-1, the J gene TRBJ2-1, with 14 positions matching TRBD2. The trim removed 3 bases at V and 6 bases at J, leaving 2 bases unmatched. The CDR3 runs to 15 residues. Germline CDR1 is SGHRS and CDR2 is YFSETQ. The CDR3 is CASSWGLAGANEQFF. Written as DNA, the CDR3 is TGCGCCAGCAGCTGGGGACTAGCGGGGGCCAATGAGCAGTTCTTC.

The chain joins TRBV2 to TRBJ2-7, with TRBD1 matching 11 bases. The V segment lost 7 bases and the J segment 2 bases; nucleotides outside the gene matches: 4. Germline V gene data show CDR1 as SNHLY and CDR2 as FYNNEI. The CDR3 totals 14 residues. CDR3 protein: CASKGQGATYEQYF. For the CDR3, the DNA is TGTGCCAGCAAAGGACAGGGGGCCACCTACGAGCAGTACTTC.

The chain has TRBV27 and TRBJ1-1; D might be TRBD1 (5 bases). Germline lookup yields CDR1 MNHEY and CDR2 SMNVEV (reference sequence). The V and J ends lost 6 bases and 1 base respectively, with 12 bases between them. The CDR3 sequence is 14 residues long. The CDR3 loop is CASRTTRENTEAFF. CDR3 nucleotides: TGTGCCAGCAGGACCACCAGGGAGAACACTGAAGCTTTCTTT.

The chain recombines TRBV5-6 with TRBJ1-6; D gene unclear. The germline V and J ends were trimmed by 2 bases and 8 bases, with 11 bases remaining between them. This CDR3 contains 14 residues. CDR1 and CDR2 from the germline V gene are SGHDT and YYEEEE. This CDR3 reads CASSFSLEYSPLHF. Written as DNA, the CDR3 is TGTGCCAGCAGCTTTTCCTTGGAGTATTCACCCCTCCACTTT. Supplemented by reference TRBV5-6 and TRBJ1-6, the full variable domain reads DAGVTQSPTHLIKTRGQQVTLRCSPKSGHDTVSWYQQALGQGPQFIFQYYEEEERQRGNFPDRFSGHQFPNYSSELNVNALLLGDSALYLCASSFSLEYSPLHFGNGTRLTVT.

The CDR3 region is CASSQEGGGNEQYF. The CDR3 bases are TGCGCCAGCAGCCAAGAGGGGGGGGGCAACGAGCAGTACTTC. The V call is TRBV4-1, the J call TRBJ2-7; perhaps TRBD2 as D (7 bases). V gave up 0 bases and J gave up 5 bases, with 11 bases separating them. Germline V gene lookup returns CDR1 MGHRA and CDR2 YSYEKL. The CDR3 consists of 14 residues.

The V call is TRBV6-5, the J call TRBJ1-2; TRBD1 matches at 8 bases. V was clipped by 6 bases and J by 5 bases; unmatched bases: 5. This CDR3 region has 13 residues. The germline gives CDR1 MNHEY, CDR2 SVGAGI. CDR3 sequence: CASRTTGEYGYTF. CDR3 in DNA: TGTGCCAGCAGAACGACAGGGGAATATGGCTACACCTTC.